This T cell receptor beta chain was identified during a study of T cell repertoires in ileal Crohn's disease. Study information: Median disease duration was about 8.5 years; 35% smoked at surgery.

Germline-derived CDR1 and CDR2 are SGHRS and YFSETQ. V shed 0 bases and J 1 base; nucleotides not matched to a gene: 5. This CDR3 contains 16 residues. This clone appeared a few times. Its antigen is undetermined. Study results and limitations: All patients with clonality above 26.8% had endoscopic recurrence. Active smokers at surgery had more clonal expansions than non-smokers. Mucosal expansions were suggested to be mainly CD8 T cells.

Generated by immunoSEQ multiplex PCR, the TCRdb table keeps only in-frame clones and is missing some. The sample includes roughly 8,400 clones, around 80% of them seen just once. The TCR was taken from an adult with Crohn's disease. The chain couples TRBV5-1 to TRBJ1-1, with TRBD1 identical over 8 bases. Sequencing used ileal tissue. Here the CDR3 DNA reads TGCGCCAGCAGCTTGGGAATAGACAGGGGGAACACTGAAGCTTTCTTT. It is translated as CASSLGIDRGNTEAFF.